This TCR beta chain originates from a study of post-analysis software for immune sequencing data. Across the whole study: The study covered relapsing-remitting, secondary progressive and progressive-relapsing courses of multiple sclerosis.

General study points: Significantly lower normalized Chao1 diversity was found in patients with multiple sclerosis relative to controls. Those samples that were prepared in the same batch co-clustered strongly by F measure. TRBV5-6, TRBV5-1 and TRBV20-1 were among a few TRBV segments more frequent in patients than controls.

Concerning this clonotype: Its antigen is as yet unknown.

The TCR beta cDNA libraries carried unique molecular identifiers. Each sample of about 0.95 to 11 million input T cells yielded roughly 500,000 cDNA molecules, so each molecule approximated one T cell. Each CDR3 protein is one row after TCRdb ran MiXCR on the PCR reads. This repertoire shows 750,000 to 950,000 distinct CDR3 sequences, approximately 53% found once; its top ten account for approximately 4.5%. Germline CDR1 SGHRS, CDR2 YFSETQ. This CDR3 has 15 residues. V gave up 2 bases and J gave up 6 bases; unmatched junction bases: 9. The material sequenced was blood. This clonotype was sampled from a girl between 5 and 17 years old with multiple sclerosis. This rearrangement joins TRBV5-1 to TRBJ2-3, with TRBD1 identical over 7 bases. The CDR3 nucleotides read TGCGCCAGCAGCTTCAAGACAGGGTGGTTTGATACGCAGTATTTT. It translates to CASSFKTGWFDTQYF.